The 4 T cell receptor beta chains below were found in one sample sequenced in a study of cytomegalovirus exposure and HLA in healthy donors. Both 60 Vbeta primers and 13 Jbeta primers went into the PCR. The data were produced by immunoSEQ multiplex PCR, yet TCRdb's version contains in-frame clones alone and is incomplete. The sample includes 190,000 or so clones, around four fifths seen only once; the top ten take 1.5% to 2%. Sequencing was done on a sample of PBMCs. All receptors derive from a man aged 45-65 years in good health and CMV-seronegative.

The chain links TRBV4-1 to TRBJ2-2; D may be TRBD2 (6 bases). The V and J ends lost 2 bases and 1 base respectively, with 8 bases between them. CDR1 MGHRA and CDR2 YSYEKL come from the germline V gene. The CDR3 is made up of 15 amino acids. CDR3 bases: TGCGCCAGCAGCCAACCGACTAGGAACACCGGGGAGCTGTTTTTT. This translates into CASSQPTRNTGELFF.

The chain employs TRBV6-1 and TRBJ2-1; 11 bases align to TRBD2. CDR1 is MNHNS and CDR2 is SASEGT in the germline V gene. V gave up 2 bases and J gave up 6 bases; unmatched junction bases: 9. This CDR3 comprises 17 residues. The CDR3 reads CASSEILAGGGANEQFF. Written as DNA, the CDR3 is TGTGCCAGCAGTGAAATCTTAGCGGGGGGGGGCGCCAATGAGCAGTTCTTC.

V usage is TRBV10-2 and J usage is TRBJ2-5; the match to TRBD2 covers 9 bases. Germline V gene sequence: CDR1 WSHSY, CDR2 SAAADI. Losses at the gene ends were 2 bases for V and 6 bases for J; bases not matched to a gene: 13. This CDR3 region has 17 residues. The chain's CDR3 is CASSEPGLASTGQTQYF. Here the CDR3 DNA reads TGCGCCAGCAGTGAGCCCGGACTAGCGAGCACGGGGCAGACCCAGTACTTC.

This chain connects TRBV7-2 to TRBJ2-7; 10 bases map to TRBD2. The germline V gene encodes CDR1 SGHTA and CDR2 FQGNSA. The CDR3 is 14 amino acids. V gave up 1 base and J gave up 5 bases; unmatched junction bases: 2. The CDR3 DNA reads TGTGCCAGCAGCTTAGGGCTAGCGGGGGACGAGCAGTACTTC. Amino acids: CASSLGLAGDEQYF.